The 20 T cell receptor beta chains listed next were all sequenced from one sample in a study of blood T cell repertoires in COVID-19. The repertoire was sequenced with immunoSEQ multiplex PCR; TCRdb's copy has only in-frame clones and lacks some. The data contain about 120,000 clones, more than 75% of them singletons. Sequencing was done on a sample of peripheral blood. These receptors were taken from a man aged 55 to 69 with acute or convalescent COVID-19.

The chain recombines TRBV2 with TRBJ2-7; TRBD1 might be the D (5 bases). The germline V gene encodes CDR1 SNHLY and CDR2 FYNNEI. The CDR3 is made up of 13 amino acids. V shed 3 bases and J shed 4 bases, with 10 bases lying between them. The CDR3 region has the DNA TGTGCCAGCAGTGACCTCTACAGGTACGAGCAGTACTTC. This encodes CASSDLYRYEQYF. Looking up the rest from reference TRBV2 and TRBJ2-7 gives the full variable domain: EPEVTQTPSHQVTQMGQEVILRCVPISNHLYFYWYRQILGQKVEFLVSFYNNEISEKSEIFDDQFSVERPDGSNFTLKIRSTKLEDSAMYFCASSDLYRYEQYFGPGTRLTVT.

V is TRBV7-2 and J is TRBJ1-2; 10 bases match TRBD1. The germline gives CDR1 SGHTA, CDR2 FQGNSA. Trimming cost V 5 bases and J 4 bases; bases outside gene matches: 10. The CDR3 is 16 residues long. The CDR3 spells CASSPVPGQGTYGYTF. DNA for the CDR3: TGTGCCAGCAGCCCTGTCCCGGGACAGGGGACCTATGGCTACACCTTC.

The rearrangement links TRBV30 to TRBJ1-2; 12 nucleotides match TRBD1. CDR1 GTSNPN and CDR2 SVGIG come from the germline V gene (reference sequence). V dropped 8 bases and J dropped 2; count of bases not matched to a gene: 12. The CDR3 length is 16 residues. The CDR3, as DNA: TGTGCCCAACCCGGGGGGACAGGGGGCAGCAACTATGGCTACACCTTC. This sequence encodes CAQPGGTGGSNYGYTF.

This clone has a count of ten or more. The rearrangement uses TRBV25-1 and TRBJ1-1; 12 bases are a match to TRBD1. This CDR3 contains 16 residues. In germline, CDR1 is MGHDK, CDR2 SYGVNS. With 1 base clipped from V and 5 bases from J, the junction kept 5 bases outside the gene matches. The CDR3 reads CASSELTGQGATEAFF. CDR3 DNA: TGTGCCAGCAGTGAATTGACGGGACAGGGGGCGACTGAAGCTTTCTTT.

The rearrangement links TRBV11-2 to TRBJ2-5; D gene unclear. Germline V gene lookup returns CDR1 SGHAT and CDR2 FQNNGV. The CDR3 length is 12 residues. The V and J ends lost 4 bases and 5 bases respectively, with 8 bases between them. The CDR3 is CASSYSIETQYF. DNA of the CDR3: TGTGCCAGCAGCTACTCGATCGAGACCCAGTACTTC. The full variable domain, with the rest looked up from reference TRBV11-2 and TRBJ2-5, is EAGVAQSPRYKIIEKRQSVAFWCNPISGHATLYWYQQILGQGPKLLIQFQNNGVVDDSQLPKDRFSAERLKGVDSTLKIQPAKLEDSAVYLCASSYSIETQYFGPGTRLLVL.

J is TRBJ1-5 and V is TRBV6-1; TRBD1 agrees at 7 bases. Germline V gene lookup returns CDR1 MNHNS and CDR2 SASEGT. The CDR3 loop spans 13 amino acids. V shed 4 bases and J 7 bases; nucleotides not matched to a gene: 4. This CDR3 reads CASSGQGEQPQHF. The CDR3 nucleotides read TGTGCCAGCAGTGGCCAGGGGGAGCAGCCCCAGCATTTT.

The rearrangement joins TRBV19 to TRBJ2-1, with TRBD2 matching 13 bases. V was clipped by 2 bases and J by 13 bases; unmatched bases: 8. The length of the CDR3 is 15 residues. The germline CDR1 and CDR2 sequences are LNHDA and SQIVND (reference sequence). The DNA of the CDR3 is TGTGCCAGTAGTATATTGGGGACTAGCGGGATAGTTCAGTTCTTC. Encoded protein: CASSILGTSGIVQFF. Full variable domain (rest looked up from reference TRBV19 and TRBJ2-1): DGGITQSPKYLFRKEGQNVTLSCEQNLNHDAMYWYRQDPGQGLRLIYYSQIVNDFQKGDIAEGYSVSREKKESFPLTVTSAQKNPTAFYLCASSILGTSGIVQFFGPGTRLTVL.

This chain links TRBV14 with TRBJ2-5, with D tentatively TRBD2 (6 bases). From germline, CDR1 is SGHDN and CDR2 FVKESK. The CDR3 spans 15 residues. Trimming removed 5 bases at V and 1 base at J, with 14 bases between. In DNA, the CDR3 is TGTGCCAGCAGCTGGGGCCAGGGAGGCCAAGAGACCCAGTACTTC. Translating it yields CASSWGQGGQETQYF.

The chain employs TRBV11-2 and TRBJ2-7, with D possibly TRBD2 on 6 matching bases. This CDR3 comprises 15 residues. Germline V CDR1 and CDR2: SGHAT, FQNNGV. The V end was cut by 2 bases, the J end by 2 bases, with 13 bases between. The chain's CDR3 is CASSLIQDYAYEQYF. The CDR3 nucleotides are TGTGCCAGCAGCTTAATTCAGGACTACGCCTACGAGCAGTACTTC.

The J gene is TRBJ2-2, the V gene TRBV6-6; TRBD1 aligns across 9 bases. The J segment lost 3 bases and the V segment lost 5 bases, leaving 7 bases of the junction unmatched. CDR3 size: 16 residues. Germline values: CDR1 MNHNY, CDR2 SVGAGI (reference sequence). DNA for the CDR3: TGTGCCAGCAGTCGACGGACAGGGGTAGACACCGGGGAGCTGTTTTTT. This encodes CASSRRTGVDTGELFF.

This chain uses TRBV19 with TRBJ2-7, with 7 bases identical to TRBD2. This CDR3 has 15 residues. With V trimmed by 3 bases and J by 0 bases, 5 bases remained unmatched. Germline V CDR1 and CDR2: LNHDA, SQIVND (reference sequence). CDR3 region: CASSIKLAVSYEQYF. CDR3 DNA sequence: TGTGCCAGTAGTATCAAGCTAGCGGTCTCCTACGAGCAGTACTTC.

On this clone itself: Within the sample, other DNA sequences also encode this same CDR3. V is TRBV7-2 and J is TRBJ2-1; 8 nucleotides agree with TRBD2. V was pared by 6 bases and J by 0 bases, with 4 bases of the junction left unmatched. Per the germline V gene, CDR1 is SGHTA and CDR2 is FQGNSA. The CDR3 loop spans 15 amino acids. CDR3 loop: CASSSAGGSYNEQFF. Written as DNA, the CDR3 is TGTGCCAGCAGTTCCGCGGGAGGCTCCTACAATGAGCAGTTCTTC.

The V and J genes are TRBV18 and TRBJ2-7, with a weak D call TRBD2 (5 bases). The CDR3 extends over 17 amino acids. Germline V gene sequence: CDR1 KGHSH, CDR2 LQKENI. The V and J ends lost 3 bases and 9 bases respectively, with 27 bases between them. The CDR3 here is CASSPLEGRVAVTRQYF. CDR3 DNA sequence: TGTGCCAGCTCACCCCTCGAGGGTCGGGTCGCAGTTACGAGGCAGTACTTC.

The chain uses TRBV7-2 and TRBJ2-6, with 7 bases that match TRBD1. V shed 4 bases and J 11 bases; nucleotides not matched to a gene: 14. Germline V CDR1 and CDR2: SGHTA, FQGNSA. CDR3 length equals 16 residues. The CDR3, as DNA: TGTGCCAGCAGCTCCCCCCCGAGACAGGGTTCTGACGTCCTGACTTTC. It specifies CASSSPPRQGSDVLTF.

The chain employs TRBV5-4 and TRBJ2-1; no reliable D call. There are 15 residues in the CDR3. In germline, CDR1 is SGHNT, CDR2 YYREEE (reference sequence). Trimming took off 4 bases at V and 0 bases at J, with 11 bases between the two ends. The CDR3 DNA sequence: TGTGCCAGCAGCCCCAGTCCCTCCTCCTACAATGAGCAGTTCTTC. The encoded protein is CASSPSPSSYNEQFF.

This clone was counted only a few times. V is TRBV21-1 and J is TRBJ2-7; the DNA was not compared with TRBD2, the D call given in the table. TRBV21-1 is reported as a pseudogene. The CDR3 runs 11 residues. CDR3 sequence (DNA): TGTGCCAGCTTCCCTTCGGGGGAGCAGTACTTC. Protein: CASFPSGEQYF.

The chain is built from TRBV30 and TRBJ1-1, with D possibly being TRBD1 (5 bases). CDR1 and CDR2 from the germline V gene are GTSNPN and SVGIG (reference sequence). Trimming took off 7 bases at V and 6 bases at J, with 15 bases between the two ends. This CDR3 spans 12 amino acids. In nucleotides, the CDR3 is TGTGCCTCCCCGGGGGGGGAAGCTGAAGCTTTCTTT. As protein: CASPGGEAEAFF.

Concerning this clone: At one end the junction does not follow the germline gene, possibly because of a read error. The chain combines TRBV28 with TRBJ1-5; the D gene is possibly TRBD1 (6 bases). The CDR3 is 16 residues long. Germline values: CDR1 MDHEN, CDR2 SYDVKM. The DNA of the CDR3 is TGTGCCAGCAGCTTATCCCAGGACAGCCTCTATCAGCCCCAGCATTTT. This sequence encodes CASSLSQDSLYQPQHF.

The genes are TRBV5-8 and TRBJ2-3; no clear D. This CDR3 comprises 12 residues. The V gene's germline CDR1 is SGHTS and CDR2 YDEGEE. V was pared by 4 bases and J by 6 bases, with 9 bases between. CDR3 coding DNA: TGTGCCAGCAGCACCCAGGCCGATACGCAGTATTTT. It specifies CASSTQADTQYF.

In nucleotides, the CDR3 is TGTGCCAGCAGCTTAGTAGAGGGATACACCTTC. Translation: CASSLVEGYTF. V gene TRBV7-2 combines with J gene TRBJ1-2; D not resolved. CDR1 is SGHTA and CDR2 is FQGNSA in the germline V gene. The CDR3 loop spans 11 amino acids. V was trimmed by 1 base and J by 11 bases, leaving 8 bases between them.